The clone carrying this T cell receptor beta chain was picked up many times. The antigen is undetermined. The sample belongs to a study of T cells in Graves' hyperthyroidism and ophthalmopathy. Study observations and caveats: Most clonotypes that expanded in the thyroid above 0.001 also showed up in blood.

Amplified TCR beta CDR3 regions derived from RNA transcripts. HTBI primers were employed in a first-round RT-PCR of the TCR CDR3. TCRdb passed the multiplex PCR reads through MiXCR, listing each CDR3 protein once. The sample includes a few hundred thousand distinct CDR3 sequences, 40% to 55% of them seen just once. Sequencing was carried out using peripheral blood or thyroid tissue (not recorded which). This receptor was obtained from a woman aged 18-29 years with Graves' hyperthyroidism.

The CDR3 protein is CASRGGDTIYF. The CDR3 coding sequence is TGTGCCAGCCGGGGGGGAGACACCATATATTTT. V gene TRBV11-2 combines with J gene TRBJ1-3; TRBD1 might be the D (5 bases). In germline, CDR1 is SGHAT, CDR2 FQNNGV. V lost 8 bases and J 8 bases, leaving 10 bases between the germline ends. The CDR3 is made up of 11 amino acids.